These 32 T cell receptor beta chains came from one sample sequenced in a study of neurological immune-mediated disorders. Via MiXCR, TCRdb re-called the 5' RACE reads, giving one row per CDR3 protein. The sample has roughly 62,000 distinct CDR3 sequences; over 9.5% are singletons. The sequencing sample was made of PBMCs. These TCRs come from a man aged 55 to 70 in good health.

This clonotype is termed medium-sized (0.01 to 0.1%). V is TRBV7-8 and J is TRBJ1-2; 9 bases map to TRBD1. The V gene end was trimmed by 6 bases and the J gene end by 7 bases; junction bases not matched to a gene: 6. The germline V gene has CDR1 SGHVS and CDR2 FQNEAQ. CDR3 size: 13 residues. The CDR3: CASRIQGALGYTF. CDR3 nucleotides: TGTGCCAGCAGGATACAGGGGGCTCTTGGCTACACCTTC.

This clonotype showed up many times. CDR3: CASSPTPDRGNTEAFF. The CDR3, as DNA: TGTGCCAGCAGCCCCACTCCGGACAGGGGGAACACTGAAGCTTTCTTT. The chain recombines TRBV7-3 with TRBJ1-1, with 9 bases aligning to TRBD1. The CDR3 is 16 residues long. V shed 5 bases and J 1 base; nucleotides not matched to a gene: 8. The germline gives CDR1 SGHTA, CDR2 FQGTGA.

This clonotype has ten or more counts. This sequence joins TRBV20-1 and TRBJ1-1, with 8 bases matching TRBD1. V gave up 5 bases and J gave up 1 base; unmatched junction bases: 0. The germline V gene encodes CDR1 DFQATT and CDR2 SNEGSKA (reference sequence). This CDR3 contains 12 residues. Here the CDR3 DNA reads TGCAGTGCTGACAGGGGGAACACTGAAGCTTTCTTT. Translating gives CSADRGNTEAFF.

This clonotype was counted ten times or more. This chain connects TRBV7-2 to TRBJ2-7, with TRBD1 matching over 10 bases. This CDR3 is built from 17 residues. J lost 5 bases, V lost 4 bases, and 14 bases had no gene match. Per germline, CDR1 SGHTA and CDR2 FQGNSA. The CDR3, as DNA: TGTGCCAGCAGCTCTACTCCCAGGCGGACAGGGGGAGACGAGCAGTACTTC. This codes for CASSSTPRRTGGDEQYF.

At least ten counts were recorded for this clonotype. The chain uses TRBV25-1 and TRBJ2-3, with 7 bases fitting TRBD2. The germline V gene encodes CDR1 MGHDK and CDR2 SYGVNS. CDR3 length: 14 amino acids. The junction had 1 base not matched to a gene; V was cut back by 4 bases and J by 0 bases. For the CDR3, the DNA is TGTGCCAGCAGTGGGGGGGGGAGCACAGATACGCAGTATTTT. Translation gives CASSGGGSTDTQYF.

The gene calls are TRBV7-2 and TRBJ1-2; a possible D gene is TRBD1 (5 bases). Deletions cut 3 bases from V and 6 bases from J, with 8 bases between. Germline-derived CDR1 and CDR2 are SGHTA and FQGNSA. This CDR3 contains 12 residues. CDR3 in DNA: TGTGCCAGCAGCTTCAGGGTAGATGGCTACACCTTC. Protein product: CASSFRVDGYTF.

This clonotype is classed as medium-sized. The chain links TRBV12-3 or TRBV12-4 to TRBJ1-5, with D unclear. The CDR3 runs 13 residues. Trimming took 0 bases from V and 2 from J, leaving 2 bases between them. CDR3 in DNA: TGTGCCAGCAGTTTAGCCGGCAATCAGCCCCAGCATTTT. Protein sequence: CASSLAGNQPQHF.

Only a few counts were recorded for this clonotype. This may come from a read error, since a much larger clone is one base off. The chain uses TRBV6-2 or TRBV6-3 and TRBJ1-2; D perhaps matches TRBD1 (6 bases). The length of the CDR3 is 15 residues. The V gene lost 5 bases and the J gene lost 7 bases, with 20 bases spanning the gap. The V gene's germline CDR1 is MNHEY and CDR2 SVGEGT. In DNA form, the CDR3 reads TGTGCCAGCAGTACGGAGGGACATGGAGGCGGTGGCTACACCTTC. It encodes CASSTEGHGGGGYTF.

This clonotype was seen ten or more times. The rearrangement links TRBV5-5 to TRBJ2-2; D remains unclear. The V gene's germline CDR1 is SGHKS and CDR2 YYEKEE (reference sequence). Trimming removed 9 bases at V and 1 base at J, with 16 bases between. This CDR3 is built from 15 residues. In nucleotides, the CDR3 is TGTGCCACCCACCCGCGGACGGTGAACACCGGGGAGCTGTTTTTT. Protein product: CATHPRTVNTGELFF. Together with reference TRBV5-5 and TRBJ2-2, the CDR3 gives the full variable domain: DAGVTQSPTHLIKTRGQQVTLRCSPISGHKSVSWYQQVLGQGPQFIFQYYEKEERGRGNFPDRFSARQFPNYSSELNVNALLLGDSALYLCATHPRTVNTGELFFGEGSRLTVL.

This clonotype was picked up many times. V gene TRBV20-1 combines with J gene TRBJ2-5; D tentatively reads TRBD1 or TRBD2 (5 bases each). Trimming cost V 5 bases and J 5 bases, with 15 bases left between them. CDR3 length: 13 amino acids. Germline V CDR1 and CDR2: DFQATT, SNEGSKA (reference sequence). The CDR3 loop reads CSAAVVGVETQYF. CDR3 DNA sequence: TGCAGTGCTGCGGTGGTGGGGGTTGAGACCCAGTACTTC.

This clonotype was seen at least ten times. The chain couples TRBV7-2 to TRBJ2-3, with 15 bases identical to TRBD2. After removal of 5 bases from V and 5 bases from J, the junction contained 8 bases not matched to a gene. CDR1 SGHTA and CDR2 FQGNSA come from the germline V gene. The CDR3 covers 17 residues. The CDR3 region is CASSPGTSGGPVDTQYF. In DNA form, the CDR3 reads TGTGCCAGCAGCCCTGGGACTAGCGGGGGGCCGGTAGATACGCAGTATTTT. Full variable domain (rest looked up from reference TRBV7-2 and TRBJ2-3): GAGVSQSPSNKVTEKGKDVELRCDPISGHTALYWYRQSLGQGLEFLIYFQGNSAPDKSGLPSDRFSAERTGGSVSTLTIQRTQQEDSAVYLCASSPGTSGGPVDTQYFGPGTRLTVL.

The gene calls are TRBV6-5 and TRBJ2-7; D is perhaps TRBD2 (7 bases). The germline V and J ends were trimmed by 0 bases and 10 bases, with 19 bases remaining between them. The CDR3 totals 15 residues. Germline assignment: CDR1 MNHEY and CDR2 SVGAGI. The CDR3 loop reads CASSYSLGGRTNQYF. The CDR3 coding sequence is TGTGCCAGCAGTTACTCGTTGGGGGGGCGGACTAACCAGTACTTC.

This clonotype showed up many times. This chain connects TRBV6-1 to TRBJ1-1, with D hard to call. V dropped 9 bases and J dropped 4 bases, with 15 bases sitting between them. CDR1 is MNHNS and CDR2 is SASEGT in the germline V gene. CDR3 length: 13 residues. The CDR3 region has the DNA TGTGCCAGTACTCCGGATTGGGCCACTGAAGCTTTCTTT. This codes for CASTPDWATEAFF.

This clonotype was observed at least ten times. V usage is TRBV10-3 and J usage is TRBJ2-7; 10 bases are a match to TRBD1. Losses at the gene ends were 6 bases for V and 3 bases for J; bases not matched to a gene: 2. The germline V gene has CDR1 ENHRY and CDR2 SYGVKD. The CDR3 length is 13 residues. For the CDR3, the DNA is TGTGCCATCAGCGGACAGGGGGGCTACGAGCAGTACTTC. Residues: CAISGQGGYEQYF.

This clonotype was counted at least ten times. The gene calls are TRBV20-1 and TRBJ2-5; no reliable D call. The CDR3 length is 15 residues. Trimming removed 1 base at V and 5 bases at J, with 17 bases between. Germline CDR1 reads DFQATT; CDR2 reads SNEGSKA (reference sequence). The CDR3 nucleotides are TGCAGTGCTAGAGTTTTCCGCTCTACAGAGGAGACCCAGTACTTC. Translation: CSARVFRSTEETQYF.

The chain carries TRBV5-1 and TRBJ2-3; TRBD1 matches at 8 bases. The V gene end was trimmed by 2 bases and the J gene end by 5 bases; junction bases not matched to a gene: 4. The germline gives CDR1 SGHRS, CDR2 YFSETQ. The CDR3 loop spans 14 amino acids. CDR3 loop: CASSFGQGQDTQYF. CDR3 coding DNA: TGCGCCAGCAGCTTTGGACAGGGACAAGATACGCAGTATTTT.

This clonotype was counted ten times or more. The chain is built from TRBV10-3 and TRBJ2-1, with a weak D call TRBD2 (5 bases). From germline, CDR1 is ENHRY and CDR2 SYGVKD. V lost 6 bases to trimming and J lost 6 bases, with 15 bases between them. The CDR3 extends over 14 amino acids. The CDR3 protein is CAIRDETRSNEQFF. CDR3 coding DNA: TGTGCCATCAGGGATGAAACTAGAAGCAATGAGCAGTTCTTC.

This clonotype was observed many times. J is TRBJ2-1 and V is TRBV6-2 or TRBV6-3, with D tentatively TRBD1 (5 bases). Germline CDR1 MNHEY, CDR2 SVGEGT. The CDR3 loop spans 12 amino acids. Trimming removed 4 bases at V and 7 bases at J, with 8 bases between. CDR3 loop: CASSWAGNEQFF. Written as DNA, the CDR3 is TGTGCCAGCAGTTGGGCAGGGAATGAGCAGTTCTTC.

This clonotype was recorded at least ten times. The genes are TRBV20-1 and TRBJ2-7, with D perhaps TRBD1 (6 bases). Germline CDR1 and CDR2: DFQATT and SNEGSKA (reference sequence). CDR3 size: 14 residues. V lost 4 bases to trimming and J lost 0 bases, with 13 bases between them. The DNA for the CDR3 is TGCAGTGCTATCCGGGACATGAACTCCTACGAGCAGTACTTC. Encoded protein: CSAIRDMNSYEQYF.

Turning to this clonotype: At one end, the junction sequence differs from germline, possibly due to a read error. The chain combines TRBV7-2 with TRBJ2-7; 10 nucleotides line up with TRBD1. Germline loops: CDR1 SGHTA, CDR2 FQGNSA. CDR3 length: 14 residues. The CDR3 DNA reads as TGTCCCAGCACCGGGGGACAGGGGTCCTACGAGCAGTACTTC. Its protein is CPSTGGQGSYEQYF. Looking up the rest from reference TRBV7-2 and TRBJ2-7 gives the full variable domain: GAGVSQSPSNKVTEKGKDVELRCDPISGHTALYWYRQSLGQGLEFLIYFQGNSAPDKSGLPSDRFSAERTGGSVSTLTIQRTQQEDSAVYLCPSTGGQGSYEQYFGPGTRLTVT.

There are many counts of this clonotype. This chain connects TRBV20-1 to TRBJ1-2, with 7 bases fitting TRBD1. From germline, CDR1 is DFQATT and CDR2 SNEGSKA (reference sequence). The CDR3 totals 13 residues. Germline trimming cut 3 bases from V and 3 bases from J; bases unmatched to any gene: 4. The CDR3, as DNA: TGCAGTGCTAGCCCAGGGGGTCACTATGGCTACACCTTC. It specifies CSASPGGHYGYTF.

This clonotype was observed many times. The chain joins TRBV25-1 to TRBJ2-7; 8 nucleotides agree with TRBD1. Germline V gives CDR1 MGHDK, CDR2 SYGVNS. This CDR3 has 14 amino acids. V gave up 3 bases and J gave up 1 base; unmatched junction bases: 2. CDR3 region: CASSDRTGSYEQYF. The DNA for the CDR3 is TGTGCCAGCAGTGACCGGACAGGGTCCTACGAGCAGTACTTC.

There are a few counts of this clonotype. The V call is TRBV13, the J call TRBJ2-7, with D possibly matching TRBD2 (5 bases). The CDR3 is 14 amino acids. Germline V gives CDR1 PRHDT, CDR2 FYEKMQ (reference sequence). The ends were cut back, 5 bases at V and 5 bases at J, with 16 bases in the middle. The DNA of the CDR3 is TGTGCCAGCAGCCCCGAGGAACCGGGGAACGAGCAGTACTTC. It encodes CASSPEEPGNEQYF.

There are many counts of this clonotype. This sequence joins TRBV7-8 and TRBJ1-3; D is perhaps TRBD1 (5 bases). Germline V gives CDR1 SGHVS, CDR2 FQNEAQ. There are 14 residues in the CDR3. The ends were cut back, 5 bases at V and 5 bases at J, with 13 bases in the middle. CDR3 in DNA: TGTGCCAGCAGCGCCGGGGCACACCGAAACACCATATATTTT. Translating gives CASSAGAHRNTIYF.

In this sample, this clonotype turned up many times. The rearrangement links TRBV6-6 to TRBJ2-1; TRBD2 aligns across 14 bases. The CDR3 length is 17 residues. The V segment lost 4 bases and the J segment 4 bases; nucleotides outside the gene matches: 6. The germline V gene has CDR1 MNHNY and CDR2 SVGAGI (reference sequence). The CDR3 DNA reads TGTGCCAGCAGTTTATCGGGACTAGCGGGGGCTTACAATGAGCAGTTCTTC. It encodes CASSLSGLAGAYNEQFF.

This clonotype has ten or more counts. For the CDR3, the DNA is TGTGCCAGCAGCCAAGATGGGGGCATGCCCTACTATGGCTACACCTTC. It is translated as CASSQDGGMPYYGYTF. The V gene is TRBV3-1, the J gene TRBJ1-2; the D gene is possibly TRBD1 (6 bases). This CDR3 is built from 16 residues. Germline CDR1 LGHDT, CDR2 YNNKEL (reference sequence). V shed 0 bases and J shed 3 bases, with 14 bases lying between them.

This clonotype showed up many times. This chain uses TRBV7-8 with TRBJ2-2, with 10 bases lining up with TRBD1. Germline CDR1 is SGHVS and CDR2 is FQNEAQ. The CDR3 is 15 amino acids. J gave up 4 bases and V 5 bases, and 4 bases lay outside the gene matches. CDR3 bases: TGTGCCAGCAGCCCCGGGACAGGGGTCACCGGGGAGCTGTTTTTT. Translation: CASSPGTGVTGELFF. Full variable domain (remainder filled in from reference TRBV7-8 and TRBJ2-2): GAGVSQSPRYKVAKRGQDVALRCDPISGHVSLFWYQQALGQGPEFLTYFQNEAQLDKSGLPSDRFFAERPEGSVSTLKIQRTQQEDSAVYLCASSPGTGVTGELFFGEGSRLTVL.

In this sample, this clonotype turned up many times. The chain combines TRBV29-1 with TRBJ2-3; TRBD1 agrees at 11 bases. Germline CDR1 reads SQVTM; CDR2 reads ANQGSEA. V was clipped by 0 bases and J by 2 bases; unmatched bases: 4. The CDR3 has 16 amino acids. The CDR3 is CSVEEDRGHDTDTQYF. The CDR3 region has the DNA TGCAGCGTTGAAGAGGACAGGGGGCATGACACAGATACGCAGTATTTT.

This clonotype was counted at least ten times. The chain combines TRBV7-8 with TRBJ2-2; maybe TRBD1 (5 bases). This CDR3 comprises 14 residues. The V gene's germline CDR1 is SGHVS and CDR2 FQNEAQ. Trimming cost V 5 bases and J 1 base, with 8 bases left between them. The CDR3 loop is CASSLTGNTGELFF. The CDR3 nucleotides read TGTGCCAGCAGCCTAACAGGGAACACCGGGGAGCTGTTTTTT. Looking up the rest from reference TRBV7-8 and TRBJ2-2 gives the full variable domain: GAGVSQSPRYKVAKRGQDVALRCDPISGHVSLFWYQQALGQGPEFLTYFQNEAQLDKSGLPSDRFFAERPEGSVSTLKIQRTQQEDSAVYLCASSLTGNTGELFFGEGSRLTVL.

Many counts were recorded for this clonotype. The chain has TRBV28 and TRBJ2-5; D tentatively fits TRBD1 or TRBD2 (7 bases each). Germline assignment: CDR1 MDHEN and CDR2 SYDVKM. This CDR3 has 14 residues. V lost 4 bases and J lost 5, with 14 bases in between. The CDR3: CASSSSGGVETQYF. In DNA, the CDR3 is TGTGCCAGCAGTTCTTCAGGGGGGGTGGAGACCCAGTACTTC.

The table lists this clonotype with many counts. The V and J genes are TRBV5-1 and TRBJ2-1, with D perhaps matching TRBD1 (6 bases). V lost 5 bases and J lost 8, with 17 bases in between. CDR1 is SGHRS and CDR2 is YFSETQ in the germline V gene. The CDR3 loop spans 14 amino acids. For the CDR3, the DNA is TGCGCCAGCAGTCAGGGGACCCATTTGGATGAGCAGTTCTTC. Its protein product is CASSQGTHLDEQFF.

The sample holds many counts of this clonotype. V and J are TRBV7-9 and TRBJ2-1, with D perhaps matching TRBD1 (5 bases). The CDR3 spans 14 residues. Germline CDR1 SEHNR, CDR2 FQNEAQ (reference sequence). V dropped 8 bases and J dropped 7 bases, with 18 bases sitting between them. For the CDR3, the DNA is TGTGCCAGCTCTGCGGTGACTTCAGGGAATGAGCAGTTCTTC. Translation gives CASSAVTSGNEQFF.